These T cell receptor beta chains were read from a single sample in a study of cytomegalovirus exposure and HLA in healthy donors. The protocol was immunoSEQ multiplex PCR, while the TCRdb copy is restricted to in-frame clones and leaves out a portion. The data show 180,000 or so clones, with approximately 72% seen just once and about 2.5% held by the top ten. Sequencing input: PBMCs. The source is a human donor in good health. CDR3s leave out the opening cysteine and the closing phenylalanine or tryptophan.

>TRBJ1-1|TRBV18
ASFGLSYTEAF
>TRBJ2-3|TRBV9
ASSVGPTTSGGADTQY
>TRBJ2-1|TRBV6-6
ASSYGQIPYNEQF
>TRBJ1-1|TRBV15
ATSRDRTGRTEAF
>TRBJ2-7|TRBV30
AWSVGWGVSNNYEQY
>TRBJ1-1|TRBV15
ATSRGGIPGQEKNTEAF
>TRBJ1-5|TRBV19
ASSIGRGGAVRQPQH
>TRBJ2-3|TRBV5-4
ASSSTSLSDTQY
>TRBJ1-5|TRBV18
ASSPKIDRSNQPQH
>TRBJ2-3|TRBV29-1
SVEDVRENTDTQY
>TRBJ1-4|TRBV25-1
ASRQTEKLF
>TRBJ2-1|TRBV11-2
ASSLQGYNEQF
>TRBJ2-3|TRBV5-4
ASSLQALVDTQY
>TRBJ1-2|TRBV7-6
ASSSSPGQTYGYT
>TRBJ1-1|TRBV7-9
ASSRKGGRAEAF
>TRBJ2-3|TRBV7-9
SSSPWTSGGTDTQY
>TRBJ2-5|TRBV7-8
ASSLLSRPQY
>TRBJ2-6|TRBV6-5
GTRGLDANVLT
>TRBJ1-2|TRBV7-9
ASSPGGVMDYGYT
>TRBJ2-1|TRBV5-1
ASSLEASGGHNEQF
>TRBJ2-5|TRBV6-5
ASSYNRGLKTQY
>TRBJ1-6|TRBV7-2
ASRDPEEPLH
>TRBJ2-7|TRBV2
ASSESPGSYEQY
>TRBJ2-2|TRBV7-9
ASSFTGARGRTGELF
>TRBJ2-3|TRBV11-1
ASSSTLAGVTDTQY
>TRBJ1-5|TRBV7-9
ASGPQGGQPQH
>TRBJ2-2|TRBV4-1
ASSHPGQGRTGELF
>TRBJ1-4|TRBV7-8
ASSSNQGREKLF
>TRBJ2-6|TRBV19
ASSWTGDLAGANVLT
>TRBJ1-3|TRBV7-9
ASSLGAGGNTIY
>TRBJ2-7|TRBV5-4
ASSSTGLAWVQY
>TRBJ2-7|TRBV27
ASSPGTSGSSYEQY
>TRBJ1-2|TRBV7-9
ASSAGGGSGYT
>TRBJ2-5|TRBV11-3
ASSSVAGEETQY
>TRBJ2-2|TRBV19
ASYGAGELF
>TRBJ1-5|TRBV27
ASREQGGIQPQH
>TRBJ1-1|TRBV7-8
ASSTHRGRTEAF
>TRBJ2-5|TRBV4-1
ASSPHGGVREETQY
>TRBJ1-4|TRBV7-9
ASSLALAMLWLF
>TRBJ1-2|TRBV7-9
ASSLVARGVLGYGYT
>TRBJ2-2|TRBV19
ASSTTTSGGAAGELF
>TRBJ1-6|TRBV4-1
ASSQVADHSYNSPLH
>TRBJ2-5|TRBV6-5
ASSQEGQGSETQY
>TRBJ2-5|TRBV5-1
ASSLVSRTSGQETQY
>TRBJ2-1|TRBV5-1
ASSLGAGGTYNEQF
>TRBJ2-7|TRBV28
ASGWGLAVRSSYEQY
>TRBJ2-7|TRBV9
ASSALGTGAHEQY
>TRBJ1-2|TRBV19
ASSLQRGLNYGYT
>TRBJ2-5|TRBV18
ASSPDRTTRTQY
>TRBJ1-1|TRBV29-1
SGIPGGFTEAF
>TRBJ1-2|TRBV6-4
AYRADNYGYT
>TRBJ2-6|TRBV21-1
ASSKGRGANVLT
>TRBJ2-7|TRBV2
ASRGGGGSHSYEQY